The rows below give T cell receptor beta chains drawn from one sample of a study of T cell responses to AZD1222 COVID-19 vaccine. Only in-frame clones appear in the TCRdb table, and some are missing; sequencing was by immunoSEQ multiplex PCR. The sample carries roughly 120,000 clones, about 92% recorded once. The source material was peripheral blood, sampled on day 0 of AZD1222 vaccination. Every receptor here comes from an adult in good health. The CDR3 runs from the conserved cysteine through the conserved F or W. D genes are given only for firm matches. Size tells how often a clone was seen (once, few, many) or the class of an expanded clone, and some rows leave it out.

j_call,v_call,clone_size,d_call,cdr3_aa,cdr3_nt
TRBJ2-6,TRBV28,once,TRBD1,CASTLTGPLSSGANVLTF,TGTGCCAGCACCCTGACAGGGCCTCTTTCCTCTGGGGCCAACGTCCTGACTTTC
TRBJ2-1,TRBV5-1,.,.,CASSPDWAPVQFF,TGCGCCAGCAGCCCGGACTGGGCTCCGGTGCAGTTCTTC
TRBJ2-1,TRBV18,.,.,CASSPISFYEQFF,TGTGCCAGCTCACCTATTAGTTTTTATGAGCAGTTCTTC
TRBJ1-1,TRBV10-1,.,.,CASSEYGEIMNTEAFF,TGCGCCAGCAGTGAGTATGGGGAAATCATGAACACTGAAGCTTTCTTT
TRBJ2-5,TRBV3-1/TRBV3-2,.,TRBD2,CASSPGLAGGSQTQYF,TGTGCCAGCAGCCCCGGACTAGCGGGGGGAAGTCAGACCCAGTACTTC
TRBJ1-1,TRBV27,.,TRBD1,CASSPLYRTGGTEAFF,TGTGCCAGCAGTCCTTTATATAGGACAGGAGGCACTGAAGCTTTCTTT
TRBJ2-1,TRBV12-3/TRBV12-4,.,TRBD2,CASSLTSVNEQFF,TGTGCCAGCAGTTTAACTAGCGTCAATGAGCAGTTCTTC
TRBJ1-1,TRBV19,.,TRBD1,CASSNRDRGVEAFF,TGTGCCAGTAGTAACCGGGACAGGGGGGTTGAAGCTTTCTTT
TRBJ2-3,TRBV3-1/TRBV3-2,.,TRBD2,CASSQVKEDGLDLFGLSSDTQYF,TGTGCCAGCAGCCAAGTGAAGGAGGACGGACTAGATCTCTTTGGACTATCCTCAGATACGCAGTATTTT
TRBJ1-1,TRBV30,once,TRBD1,CAWLPSRGHAFF,TGTGCCTGGCTACCCTCTAGGGGGCACGCTTTCTTT
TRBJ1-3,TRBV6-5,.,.,CASERPSGNTIYF,TGTGCCAGCGAAAGGCCCTCTGGAAACACCATATATTTT
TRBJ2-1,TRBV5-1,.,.,CASAIYNEQFF,TGCGCCAGCGCTATATACAATGAGCAGTTCTTC
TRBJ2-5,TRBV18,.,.,CASSSWAQETQYF,TGTGCCAGCTCCTCATGGGCCCAAGAGACCCAGTACTTC
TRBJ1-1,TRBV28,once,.,CASSLVNTEAFF,TGTGCCAGCAGTTTAGTAAACACTGAAGCTTTCTTT
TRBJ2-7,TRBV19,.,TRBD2,CASREFSGSSYEQYF,TGTGCCAGTAGGGAATTTAGCGGGAGCTCCTACGAGCAGTACTTC
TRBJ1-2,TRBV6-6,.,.,CASRAYGYTF,TGTGCCAGCAGGGCGTATGGCTACACCTTC
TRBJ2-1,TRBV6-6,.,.,CASSYDRGTKNNEQFF,TGTGCCAGCAGTTACGATCGCGGGACGAAAAACAATGAGCAGTTCTTC
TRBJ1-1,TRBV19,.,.,CASRERQAFF,TGTGCCAGTAGAGAACGTCAAGCTTTCTTT
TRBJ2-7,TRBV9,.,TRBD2,CASSVGLAGNYEQYF,TGTGCCAGCAGCGTAGGGCTAGCGGGCAACTACGAGCAGTACTTC
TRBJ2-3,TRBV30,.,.,CAWSVRLNTDTQYF,TGTGCCTGGAGTGTACGGCTTAACACAGATACGCAGTATTTT
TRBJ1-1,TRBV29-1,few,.,CSVGGGLNTEAFF,TGCAGCGTTGGGGGAGGGTTGAACACTGAAGCTTTCTTT
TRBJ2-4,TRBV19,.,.,CASSIGSRGKNIQYF,TGTGCCAGTAGTATAGGCAGTCGGGGCAAAAACATTCAGTACTTC
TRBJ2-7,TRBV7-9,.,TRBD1,CAAAGDRGTYEQYF,TGTGCCGCTGCCGGGGACAGGGGAACCTACGAGCAGTACTTC
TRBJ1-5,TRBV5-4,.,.,CASSYNNQPQHF,TGTGCCAGCAGCTATAACAATCAGCCCCAGCATTTT
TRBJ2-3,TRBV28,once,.,CASTQRTDTQYF,TGTGCCAGCACCCAGCGCACAGATACGCAGTATTTT
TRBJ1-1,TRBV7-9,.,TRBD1,CASSSGDRWNTEAFF,TGTGCCAGCAGCTCGGGGGACAGGTGGAACACTGAAGCTTTCTTT
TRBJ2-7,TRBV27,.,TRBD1,CASSNRTGWAYEQYF,TGTGCCAGCAGTAACCGGACAGGATGGGCCTACGAGCAGTACTTC
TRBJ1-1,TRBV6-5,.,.,CASSYSGRVGEAFF,TGTGCCAGCAGTTACTCTGGTAGGGTCGGCGAAGCTTTCTTT
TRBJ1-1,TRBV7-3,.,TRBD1,CASSPTGDTEAFF,TGTGCCAGCAGCCCGACAGGGGACACTGAAGCTTTCTTT
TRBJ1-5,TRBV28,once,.,CATTPRGRNQPQHF,TGTGCCACCACCCCAAGGGGCCGAAATCAGCCCCAGCATTTT
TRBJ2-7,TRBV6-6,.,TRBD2,CASSQGLANYEQYF,TGTGCCAGCAGTCAGGGACTAGCCAATTACGAGCAGTACTTC
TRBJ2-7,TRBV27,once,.,CASSLGGSSGEQYF,TGTGCCAGCAGTTTAGGTGGGAGCTCAGGAGAGCAGTACTTC
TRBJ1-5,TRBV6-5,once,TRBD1,CASSRQGAQPQHF,TGTGCCAGCAGTCGCCAGGGGGCTCAGCCCCAGCATTTT
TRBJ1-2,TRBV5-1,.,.,CASSLSAQGPGYTF,TGCGCCAGCAGCTTGTCCGCACAGGGACCTGGCTACACCTTC
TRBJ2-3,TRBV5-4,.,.,CASSSRVSTDTQYF,TGTGCCAGCAGCTCTAGGGTGTCGACAGATACGCAGTATTTT
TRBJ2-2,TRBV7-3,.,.,CASSFDFTGELFF,TGTGCCAGCAGCTTTGATTTCACCGGGGAGCTGTTTTTT
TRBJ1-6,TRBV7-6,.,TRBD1,CASSSRQGDSNSPLHF,TGTGCCAGCAGCTCCCGACAGGGGGACAGTAATTCACCCCTCCACTTT
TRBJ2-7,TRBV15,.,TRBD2,CATTTGLAVYEQYF,TGTGCCACCACTACGGGACTAGCGGTCTACGAGCAGTACTTC
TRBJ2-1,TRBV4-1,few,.,CASSQVVSAYNEQFF,TGCGCCAGCAGCCAAGTTGTGTCAGCATACAATGAGCAGTTCTTC
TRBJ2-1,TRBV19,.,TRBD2,CASSYTLAGDYNEQFF,TGTGCCAGTAGCTATACCCTAGCGGGAGATTACAATGAGCAGTTCTTC
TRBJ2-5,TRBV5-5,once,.,CASSLVVGALRETQYF,TGTGCCAGCAGCTTGGTGGTGGGAGCCCTAAGGGAGACCCAGTACTTC
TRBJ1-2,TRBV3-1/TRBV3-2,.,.,CASSQGLAYGYTF,TGTGCCAGCAGCCAGGGATTGGCCTATGGCTACACCTTC
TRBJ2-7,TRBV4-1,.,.,CASSQDRLDSYEQYF,TGCGCCAGCAGCCAAGACCGGCTAGATTCCTACGAGCAGTACTTC
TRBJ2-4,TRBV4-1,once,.,CASSQVAGQINIQYF,TGCGCCAGCAGCCAAGTCGCGGGACAGATAAACATTCAGTACTTC
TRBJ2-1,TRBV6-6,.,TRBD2,CASSPPGSGSSYNEQFF,TGTGCCAGCAGTCCTCCAGGGAGCGGGAGCTCCTACAATGAGCAGTTCTTC
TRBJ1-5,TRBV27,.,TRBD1,CASGQGTGYSNQPQHF,TGTGCCAGCGGCCAGGGGACAGGGTATAGCAATCAGCCCCAGCATTTT
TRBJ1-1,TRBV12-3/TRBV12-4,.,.,CASTPPSLDLAFF,TGTGCCAGCACCCCTCCCTCTTTGGACCTAGCTTTCTTT
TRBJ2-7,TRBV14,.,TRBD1,CASSRNRGRSYEQYF,TGTGCCAGCAGCCGAAACAGGGGCCGGTCCTACGAGCAGTACTTC
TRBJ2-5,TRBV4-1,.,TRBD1,CASSQGPADRDQETQYF,TGCGCCAGCAGCCAAGGTCCAGCGGACAGGGACCAAGAGACCCAGTACTTC
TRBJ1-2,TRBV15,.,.,CATSLNTGKGYGYTF,TGTGCCACCAGCTTAAACACAGGGAAGGGCTATGGCTACACCTTC
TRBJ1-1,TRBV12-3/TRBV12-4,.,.,CASGPLDTEAFF,TGTGCCAGCGGCCCGTTGGACACTGAAGCTTTCTTT
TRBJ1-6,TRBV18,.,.,CASSPWRGGNSPLHF,TGTGCCAGCTCACCTTGGAGGGGGGGGAATTCACCCCTCCACTTT
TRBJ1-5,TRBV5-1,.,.,CASSFGPGNQPQHF,.
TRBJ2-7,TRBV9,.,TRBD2,CASSVEAAASGYEQYF,TGTGCCAGCAGCGTAGAGGCCGCAGCTAGCGGGTACGAGCAGTACTTC
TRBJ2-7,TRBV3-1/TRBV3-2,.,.,CASSQTVDYEQYF,TGTGCCAGCAGCCAAACGGTGGACTACGAGCAGTACTTC
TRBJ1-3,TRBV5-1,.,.,CASSLGGGRGNTIYF,TGCGCCAGCAGCTTGGGCGGGGGGCGAGGAAACACCATATATTTT
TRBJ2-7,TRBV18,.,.,CASSPQISGEQYF,TGTGCCAGCTCACCGCAGATTAGCGGCGAGCAGTACTTC
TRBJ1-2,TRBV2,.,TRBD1,CASSPTTGYTGYTF,TGTGCCAGCAGTCCAACGACAGGGTACACCGGCTACACCTTC
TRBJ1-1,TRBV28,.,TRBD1,CASSNRGFTEAFF,TGTGCCAGCAGCAACAGGGGGTTCACTGAAGCTTTCTTT